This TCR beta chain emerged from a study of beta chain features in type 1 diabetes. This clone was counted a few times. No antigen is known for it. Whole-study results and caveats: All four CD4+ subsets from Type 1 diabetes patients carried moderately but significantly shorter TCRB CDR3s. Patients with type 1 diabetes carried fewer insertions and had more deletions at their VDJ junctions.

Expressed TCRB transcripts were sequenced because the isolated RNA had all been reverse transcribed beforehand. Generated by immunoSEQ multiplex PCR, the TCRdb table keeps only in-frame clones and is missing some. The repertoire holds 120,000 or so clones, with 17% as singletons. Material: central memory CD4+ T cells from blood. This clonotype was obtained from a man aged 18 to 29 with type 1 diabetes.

CDR3 nucleotides: TGTGCCAGCAGGCCCGTCCGGGGCACTGAAGCTTTCTTT. This translates into CASRPVRGTEAFF. V gene TRBV28 combines with J gene TRBJ1-1; D gene ambiguous. Per germline, CDR1 MDHEN and CDR2 SYDVKM. CDR3 length equals 13 residues. Trimming shortened V by 6 bases and J by 4 bases, and 12 bases separated the two germline ends.